One sample yielded the 2 T cell receptor beta chains listed below, sequenced in a study of blood T cell repertoires in COVID-19. Clones were sequenced by immunoSEQ multiplex PCR, and TCRdb holds only the in-frame ones, with some missing. The data hold around 250,000 clones, with approximately 90% observed a single time. Sequenced sample: PBMCs or T cells enriched from blood (not recorded which). Receptors originate from a woman in her forties with acute COVID-19.

V gene TRBV7-3 combines with J gene TRBJ2-3, with TRBD2 matching 11 bases. The V and J ends lost 2 bases and 4 bases, in that order; junction bases with no gene match: 11. The CDR3 is made up of 18 amino acids. CDR1 is SGHTA and CDR2 is FQGTGA in the germline V gene. The CDR3 reads CASSLQSLAGGGPDTQYF. In DNA form, the CDR3 reads TGTGCCAGCAGCTTACAATCCCTAGCGGGAGGAGGCCCAGATACGCAGTATTTT.

The chain has TRBV7-2 and TRBJ1-2, with 11 bases aligning to TRBD1. Trimming took 4 bases from V and 4 from J; bases not matched to a gene: 2. CDR1 is SGHTA, CDR2 FQGNSA, per germline. This CDR3 is built from 14 residues. CDR3 loop: CASSSGQGAYGYTF. The CDR3 bases are TGTGCCAGCAGCTCTGGACAGGGGGCCTATGGCTACACCTTC.